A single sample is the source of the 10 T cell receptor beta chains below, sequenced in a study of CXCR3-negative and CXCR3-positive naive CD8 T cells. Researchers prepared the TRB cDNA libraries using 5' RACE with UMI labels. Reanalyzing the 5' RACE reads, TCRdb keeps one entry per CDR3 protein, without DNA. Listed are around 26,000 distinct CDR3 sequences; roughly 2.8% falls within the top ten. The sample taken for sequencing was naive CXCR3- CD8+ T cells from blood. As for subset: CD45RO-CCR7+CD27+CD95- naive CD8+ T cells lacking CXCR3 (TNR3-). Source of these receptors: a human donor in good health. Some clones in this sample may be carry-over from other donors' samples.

The CDR3 is CASSFLQNEQYF. The J gene is TRBJ2-7, the V gene TRBV11-2. Germline CDR1 SGHAT, CDR2 FQNNGV. The CDR3 has 12 residues.

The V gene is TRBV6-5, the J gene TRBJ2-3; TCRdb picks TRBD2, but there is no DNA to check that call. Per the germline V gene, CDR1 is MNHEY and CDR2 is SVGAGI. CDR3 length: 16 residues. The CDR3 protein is CASKDLRRGIADTQYF.

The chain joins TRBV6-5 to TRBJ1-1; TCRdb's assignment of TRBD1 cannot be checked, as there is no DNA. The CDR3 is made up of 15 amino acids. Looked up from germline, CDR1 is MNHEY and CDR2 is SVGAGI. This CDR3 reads CASSYSGGANTEAFF.

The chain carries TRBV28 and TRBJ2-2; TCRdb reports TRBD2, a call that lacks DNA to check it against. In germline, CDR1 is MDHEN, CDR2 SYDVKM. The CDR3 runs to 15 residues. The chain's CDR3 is CASSLLRENTGELFF.

Here the CDR3 reads CASSLPGEPRGEFF. The rearrangement uses TRBV6-2 or TRBV6-3 and TRBJ2-1; with no DNA, the TCRdb D assignment of TRBD1 cannot be verified. CDR3 length: 14 residues. Germline V gene data show CDR1 as MNHEY and CDR2 as SVGEGT.

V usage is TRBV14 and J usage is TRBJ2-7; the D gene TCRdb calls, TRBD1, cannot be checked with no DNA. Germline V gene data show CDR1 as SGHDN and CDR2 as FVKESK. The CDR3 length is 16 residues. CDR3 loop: CASSQDGTGISYEQYF.

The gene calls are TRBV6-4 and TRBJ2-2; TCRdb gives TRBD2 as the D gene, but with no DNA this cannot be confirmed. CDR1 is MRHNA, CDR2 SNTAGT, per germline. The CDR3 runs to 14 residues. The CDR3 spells CASSDGGDTGELFF.

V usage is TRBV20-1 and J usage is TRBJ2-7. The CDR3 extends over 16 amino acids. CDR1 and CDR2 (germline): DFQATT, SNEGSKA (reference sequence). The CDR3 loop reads CSARLDQAGNSYEQYF.

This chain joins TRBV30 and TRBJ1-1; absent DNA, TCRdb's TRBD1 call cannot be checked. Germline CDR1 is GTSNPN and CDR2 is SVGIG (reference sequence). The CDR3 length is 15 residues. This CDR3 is CAWSGETEPNTEAFF.

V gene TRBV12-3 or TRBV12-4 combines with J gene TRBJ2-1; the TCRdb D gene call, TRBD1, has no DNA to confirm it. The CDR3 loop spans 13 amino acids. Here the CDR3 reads CASSSLEGSEQFF.